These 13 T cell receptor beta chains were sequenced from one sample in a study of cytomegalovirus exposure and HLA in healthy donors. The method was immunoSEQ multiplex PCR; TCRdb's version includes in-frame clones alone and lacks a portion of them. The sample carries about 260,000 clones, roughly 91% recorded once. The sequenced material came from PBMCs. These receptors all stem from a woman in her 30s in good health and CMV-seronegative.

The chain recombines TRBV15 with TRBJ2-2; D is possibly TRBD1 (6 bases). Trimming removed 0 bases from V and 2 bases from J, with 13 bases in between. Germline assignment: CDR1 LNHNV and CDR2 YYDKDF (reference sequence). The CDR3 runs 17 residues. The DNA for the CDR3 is TGTGCCACCAGCAGAGATCTTCAGGGGCCCAACACCGGGGAGCTGTTTTTT. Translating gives CATSRDLQGPNTGELFF.

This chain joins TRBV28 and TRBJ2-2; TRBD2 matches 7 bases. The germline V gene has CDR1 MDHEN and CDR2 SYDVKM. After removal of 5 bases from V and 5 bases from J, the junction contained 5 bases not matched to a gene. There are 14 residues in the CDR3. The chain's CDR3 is CASSMGRGTGELFF. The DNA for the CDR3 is TGTGCCAGCAGTATGGGGAGGGGTACCGGGGAGCTGTTTTTT. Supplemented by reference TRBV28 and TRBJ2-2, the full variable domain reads DVKVTQSSRYLVKRTGEKVFLECVQDMDHENMFWYRQDPGLGLRLIYFSYDVKMKEKGDIPEGYSVSREKKERFSLILESASTNQTSMYLCASSMGRGTGELFFGEGSRLTVL.

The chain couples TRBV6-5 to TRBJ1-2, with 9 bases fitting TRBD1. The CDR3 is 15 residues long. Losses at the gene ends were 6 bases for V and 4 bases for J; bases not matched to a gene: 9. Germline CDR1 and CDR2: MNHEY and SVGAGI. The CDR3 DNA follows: TGTGCCAGCAGAAAACAGGGGGCCTCAGTCTATGGCTACACCTTC. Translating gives CASRKQGASVYGYTF.

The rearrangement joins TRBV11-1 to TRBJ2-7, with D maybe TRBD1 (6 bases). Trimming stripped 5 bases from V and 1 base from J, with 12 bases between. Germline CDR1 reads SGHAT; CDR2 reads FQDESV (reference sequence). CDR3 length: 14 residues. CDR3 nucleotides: TGTGCCAGCAGCGTTCAACAGGGTTCCTACGAGCAGTACTTC. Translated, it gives CASSVQQGSYEQYF.

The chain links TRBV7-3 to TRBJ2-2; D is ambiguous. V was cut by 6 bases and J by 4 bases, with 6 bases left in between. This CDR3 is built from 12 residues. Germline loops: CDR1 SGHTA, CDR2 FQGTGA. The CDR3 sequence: CASSYRTGELFF. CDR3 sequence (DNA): TGTGCCAGCAGTTATCGCACCGGGGAGCTGTTTTTT.

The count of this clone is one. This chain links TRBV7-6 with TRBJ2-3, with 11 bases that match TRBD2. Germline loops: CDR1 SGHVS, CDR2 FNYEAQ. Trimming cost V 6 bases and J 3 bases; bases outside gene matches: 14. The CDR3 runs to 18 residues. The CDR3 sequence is CASSRTSGSFSITDTQYF. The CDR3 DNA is TGTGCCAGCAGTCGTACTAGCGGGAGTTTTAGTATAACAGATACGCAGTATTTT.

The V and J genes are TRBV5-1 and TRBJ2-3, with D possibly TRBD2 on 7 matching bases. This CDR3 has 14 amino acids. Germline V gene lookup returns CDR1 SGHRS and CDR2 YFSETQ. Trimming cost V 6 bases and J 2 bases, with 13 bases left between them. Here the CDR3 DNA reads TGCGCCAGCATTAGGGGGGGTCCCACAGATACGCAGTATTTT. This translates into CASIRGGPTDTQYF.

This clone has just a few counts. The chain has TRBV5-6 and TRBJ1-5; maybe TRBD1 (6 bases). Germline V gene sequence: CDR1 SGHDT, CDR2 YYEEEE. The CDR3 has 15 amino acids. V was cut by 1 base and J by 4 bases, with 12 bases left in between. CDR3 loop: CASSLRGTGNQPQHF. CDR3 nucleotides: TGTGCCAGCAGCTTGAGGGGAACAGGGAATCAGCCCCAGCATTTT.

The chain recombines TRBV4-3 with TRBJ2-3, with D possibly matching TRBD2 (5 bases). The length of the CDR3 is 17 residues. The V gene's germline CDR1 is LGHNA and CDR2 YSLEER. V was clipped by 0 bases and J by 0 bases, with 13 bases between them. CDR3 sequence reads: CASSQDRLRASTDTQYF. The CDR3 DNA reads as TGCGCCAGCAGCCAAGATCGATTGCGGGCTAGCACAGATACGCAGTATTTT.

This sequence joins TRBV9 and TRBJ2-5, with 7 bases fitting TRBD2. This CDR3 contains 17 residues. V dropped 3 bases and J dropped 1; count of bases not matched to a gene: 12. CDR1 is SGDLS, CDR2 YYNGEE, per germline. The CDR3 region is CASSELGGLAVQETQYF. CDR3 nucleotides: TGTGCCAGCAGCGAATTAGGAGGCCTAGCGGTCCAAGAGACCCAGTACTTC.

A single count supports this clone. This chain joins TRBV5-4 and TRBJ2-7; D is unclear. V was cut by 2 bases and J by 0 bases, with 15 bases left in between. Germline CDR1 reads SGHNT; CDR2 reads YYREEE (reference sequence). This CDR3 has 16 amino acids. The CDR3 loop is CASSLQSNNHSYEQYF. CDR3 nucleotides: TGTGCCAGCAGCTTACAGTCGAATAACCACTCCTACGAGCAGTACTTC.

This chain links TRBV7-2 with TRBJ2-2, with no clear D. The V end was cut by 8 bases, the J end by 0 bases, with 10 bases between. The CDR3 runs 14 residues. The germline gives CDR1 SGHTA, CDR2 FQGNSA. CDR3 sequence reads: CASVTSANTGELFF. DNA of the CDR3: TGTGCCAGCGTCACTTCCGCGAACACCGGGGAGCTGTTTTTT.

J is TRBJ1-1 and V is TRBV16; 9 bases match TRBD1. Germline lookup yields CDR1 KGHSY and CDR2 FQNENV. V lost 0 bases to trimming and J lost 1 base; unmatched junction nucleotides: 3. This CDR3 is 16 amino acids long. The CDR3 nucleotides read TGTGCCAGCAGCCAATCCCCGACAGGGGGGAACACTGAAGCTTTCTTT. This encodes CASSQSPTGGNTEAFF.